The present T cell receptor beta chain was sequenced within a study of T-cell memory formation after mild COVID-19. The study, taken as a whole, reports: Second-wave clones peaking on day 37 lacked confirmed SARS-CoV-2 specificity.

This clonotype was counted a few times. Its matching antigen is unknown. After 5'RACE with constant-segment primers, TCR alpha and TCR beta cDNA libraries carrying sample barcodes and UMIs were obtained. From the 5' RACE reads, TCRdb called clonotypes with MiXCR, one entry per CDR3 protein. The table records about 140,000 distinct CDR3 sequences, under 30% of them present only once. CDR3 length: 15 amino acids. V lost 3 bases to trimming and J lost 2 bases; unmatched junction nucleotides: 7. The chain recombines TRBV12-3 or TRBV12-4 with TRBJ2-7, with 7 bases that match TRBD1. Sequencing was performed on PBMCs or a T cell subset sorted from them (not recorded which). This receptor was taken from an adult woman who had mild COVID-19 (a few samples of this study predate the infection). Cell type and time point are not known. CDR3 coding DNA: TGTGCCAGCAGTTTCCGGGACAGATCTACCTACGAGCAGTACTTC. It yields the protein CASSFRDRSTYEQYF.